This record concerns one T cell receptor (beta chain) sequence. The antigen it recognizes is unknown. Per-nucleotide qualities are absent, and no much larger clonotype sits a single base away. This entry belongs to a study of blood T cells in healthy people across ages (dated by TCRdb to 2013 to 2016). Study-wide context: In model experiments, template switching captured roughly one uniquely barcoded TCR beta cDNA molecule for every two T cells. Age-related changes in TCR beta repertoire diversity were measured in the study by deep sequencing normalized with unique cDNA molecular identifiers. Donors were grouped into four age groups: young (average about 15 years), middle-aged (less than 40), aged (62) and long-lived (just over 80). Donors of different ages were randomly distributed across sequencing lanes to avoid experimental bias. Two additional independent replicas of 1 million unique cDNA reads from the same blood draw were analyzed for two donors (one aged 18 to 30 and one aged 80 or older). General findings and caveats noted by the study authors: Compared with the aged group, the long-lived group had more naive CD4+ T cells, fewer expanded clones and increased TCR diversity, a pattern suggesting age selection. The percentage of naive T cells measured by flow cytometry correlated strongly with observed TCR beta diversity. Because donor CMV infection status was unknown, age-related changes in expanded clonotypes were potentially confounded. As age increased, observed TCR beta diversity per million T cells dropped in a roughly linear way, and a significant reduction was already evident by age about 40. Conclusive comparison of naive and antigen-experienced compartments was prevented by the profiling of bulk unsorted PBMCs. Estimates of total diversity based on one million sequenced T cells were considered lower bounds and underestimates.

The library was prepared using 5' RACE. Data came from an Illumina HiSeq 2500. A second roughly 7 to 12 cycle PCR used a sample-barcoded 5' primer and a J-beta primer mix. A unique molecular identifier was introduced onto each TCR beta cDNA molecule by a template-switch 5' adaptor carrying 12 random nucleotides. Each sample yielded at least 2.5 million CDR3-containing paired-end reads. First-strand cDNA was synthesized from all RNA with the Mint cDNA synthesis kit, primed by a TRBC-specific oligonucleotide. After uracil-DNA glycosylase treatment, a first 18-cycle PCR used universal primers M1SS and BC2_uni_R on all cDNA. The authors' analysis ran thus. For normalization, 1 million high-quality reads were randomly selected from each sample, with every read carrying a distinct molecular identifier. Instead of being binned into consensus sequences, reads with shared molecular identifiers were discarded. MiTCR, run with a Q25 quality threshold and the strictest error-elimination algorithm, handled CDR3 identification, clonotype clustering and error correction. Lower-bound total TCR beta diversity was estimated with a nonparametric unseen species model using Euler transformation. TCRdb took the public reads, trimmed them with fastp at Q25, ran MiXCR for clone calling and kept in-frame beta chains. Duplicate CDR3 protein sequences are folded into a single record with the most common DNA and genes. TCRdb's processing, not the study's, gives the V and J calls here. Counted in this sample were about a million distinct CDR3 sequences; 51% of them appeared once. The ten top clones hold about 20% of the sample.

Systemically healthy Caucasian individuals from Russia, 39 in total and aged about 6 to 90 years, were included as donors. Each donor gave ten milliliters of peripheral blood, drawn into EDTA-treated Vacutainer tubes. Ficoll-Paque density-gradient centrifugation was used to isolate PBMCs, with at least 6 million obtained per sample. Trizol reagent was used to extract total RNA from the PBMCs, yielding at least 6 micrograms per sample. For every donor, flow cytometry on a PBMC aliquot measured the percentage of naive CD45RAhigh/CD27high T cells. The CDR3, cysteine through phenylalanine, is 13 amino acids long. Left in the record is the CDR3 DNA by itself, 39 bases read in frame from the first base. CDR1 is given as GTSNPN and CDR2 as SVGIG, both from the germline V gene (reference sequence). V loses 0 bases, J loses 2 bases, and the germline ends lie 7 bases apart.

The sequencing input was blood. The receptor was isolated from a woman in her sixties or seventies in good health. The chain is encoded by TRBV30 joined to TRBJ2-5, with the D segment identity uncertain. The CDR3 region has the sequence CAWSVWSQETQYF. The DNA is TGTGCCTGGAGTGTGTGGAGTCAAGAGACCCAGTACTTC. Beyond the CDR3, the reference TRBV30 and TRBJ2-5 genes provide the residues; the full variable domain reads: SQTIHQWPATLVQPVGSPLSLECTVEGTSNPNLYWYRQAAGRGLQLLFYSVGIGQISSEVPQNLSASRPQDRQFILSSKKLLLSDSGFYLCAWSVWSQETQYFGPGTRLLVL.